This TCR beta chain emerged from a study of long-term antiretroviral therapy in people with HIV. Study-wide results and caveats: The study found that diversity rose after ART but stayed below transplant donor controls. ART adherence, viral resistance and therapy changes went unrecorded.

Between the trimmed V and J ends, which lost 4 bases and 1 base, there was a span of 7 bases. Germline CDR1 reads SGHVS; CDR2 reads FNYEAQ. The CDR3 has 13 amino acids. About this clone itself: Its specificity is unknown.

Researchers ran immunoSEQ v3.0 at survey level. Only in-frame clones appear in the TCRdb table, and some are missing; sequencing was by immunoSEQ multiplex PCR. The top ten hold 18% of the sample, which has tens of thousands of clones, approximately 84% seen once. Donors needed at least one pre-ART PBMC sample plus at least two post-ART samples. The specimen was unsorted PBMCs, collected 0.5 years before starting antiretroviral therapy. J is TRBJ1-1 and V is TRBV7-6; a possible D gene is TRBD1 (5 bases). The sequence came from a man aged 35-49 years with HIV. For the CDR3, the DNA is TGTGCCAGCAGCTCACAGGAGAACACTGAAGCTTTCTTT. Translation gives CASSSQENTEAFF.